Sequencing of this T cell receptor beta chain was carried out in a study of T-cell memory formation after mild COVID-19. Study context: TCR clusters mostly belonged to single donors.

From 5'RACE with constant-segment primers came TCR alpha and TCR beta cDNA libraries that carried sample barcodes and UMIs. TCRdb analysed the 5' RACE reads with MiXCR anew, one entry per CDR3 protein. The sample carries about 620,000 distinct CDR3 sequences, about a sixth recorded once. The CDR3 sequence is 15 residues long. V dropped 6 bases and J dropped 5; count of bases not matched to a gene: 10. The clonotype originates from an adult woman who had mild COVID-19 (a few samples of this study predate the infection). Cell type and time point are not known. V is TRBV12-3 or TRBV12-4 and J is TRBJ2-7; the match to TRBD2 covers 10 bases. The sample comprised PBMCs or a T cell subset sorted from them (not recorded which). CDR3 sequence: CASSSSGSPSDEQYF. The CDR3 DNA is TGTGCCAGCAGCTCTAGCGGGAGCCCGTCGGACGAGCAGTACTTC.